A single sample gave rise to the 27 T cell receptor beta chains below, sequenced in a study of pediatric ulcerative colitis. The protocol was immunoSEQ multiplex PCR, while the TCRdb copy is restricted to in-frame clones and leaves out a portion. The sample shows 30,000 to 40,000 clones, 60% to 75% of them seen only once. One to two pinch biopsies were taken from the rectum during colonoscopy. The sequenced sample consisted of gut tissue. These receptors originate from a boy aged 5 to 17 with severe ulcerative colitis.

This chain uses TRBV27 with TRBJ2-3; 7 bases match TRBD2. The CDR3 spans 15 residues. Germline CDR1 and CDR2: MNHEY and SMNVEV (reference sequence). V shed 6 bases and J 6 bases; nucleotides not matched to a gene: 12. CDR3 loop: CASSRLVGGLDTQYF. CDR3 coding DNA: TGTGCCAGCAGCAGACTAGTGGGGGGGTTGGATACGCAGTATTTT.

This clone was seen a single time. The chain couples TRBV11-2 to TRBJ1-1; D gene ambiguous. The CDR3 covers 12 residues. Germline V gene data show CDR1 as SGHAT and CDR2 as FQNNGV. Trimming pared 4 bases from V and 1 base from J, leaving 4 bases between. CDR3 coding DNA: TGTGCCAGCAGCTGGGAGAACACTGAAGCTTTCTTT. It specifies CASSWENTEAFF. The variable domain in full, completed from reference TRBV11-2 and TRBJ1-1, reads EAGVAQSPRYKIIEKRQSVAFWCNPISGHATLYWYQQILGQGPKLLIQFQNNGVVDDSQLPKDRFSAERLKGVDSTLKIQPAKLEDSAVYLCASSWENTEAFFGQGTRLTVV.

The chain recombines TRBV5-6 with TRBJ1-1, with TRBD1 identical over 8 bases. The germline V gene has CDR1 SGHDT and CDR2 YYEEEE. The CDR3 sequence is 16 residues long. J lost 1 base, V lost 1 base, and 6 bases had no gene match. In DNA form, the CDR3 reads TGTGCCAGCAGCTTGTCCCCTGACAGGGGGAACACTGAAGCTTTCTTT. Translating it yields CASSLSPDRGNTEAFF. The full variable domain, in which reference TRBV5-6 and TRBJ1-1 provide the parts outside the CDR3, is DAGVTQSPTHLIKTRGQQVTLRCSPKSGHDTVSWYQQALGQGPQFIFQYYEEEERQRGNFPDRFSGHQFPNYSSELNVNALLLGDSALYLCASSLSPDRGNTEAFFGQGTRLTVV.

Comment on this clone: This is likely a read error, given that the CDR3 carries no conserved phenylalanine or tryptophan at its end. V gene TRBV30 combines with J gene TRBJ1-6; the D gene is possibly TRBD1 (6 bases). Germline loops: CDR1 GTSNPN, CDR2 SVGIG (reference sequence). V was cut by 0 bases and J by 0 bases, with 12 bases left in between. The length of the CDR3 is 17 residues. The CDR3 nucleotides are TGTGCCTGGAGTGTACTGACAGGCAGCTCCTATAATTCACCCCTCCACCTT. The encoded protein is CAWSVLTGSSYNSPLHL.

This clone occurred a few times. The chain uses TRBV7-7 and TRBJ2-7, with D perhaps assigned TRBD1 or TRBD2 (5 bases each). Germline CDR1 reads SSHAT; CDR2 reads FNYEAQ (reference sequence). The CDR3 consists of 15 residues. Trimming shortened V by 4 bases and J by 2 bases, and 15 bases separated the two germline ends. CDR3 amino acids: CASSSQGPNAYEQYF. CDR3 nucleotide sequence: TGTGCCAGCAGCTCGCAGGGACCGAACGCCTACGAGCAGTACTTC.

V and J are TRBV18 and TRBJ1-6; D is uncertain. The CDR3 spans 13 residues. With 6 bases removed from V and 7 bases from J, the gap between germline ends came to 10 bases. Germline CDR1 is KGHSH and CDR2 is LQKENI. This chain's CDR3 is CASSPDGNSPLHF. As DNA, the CDR3 is TGTGCCAGCTCCCCCGACGGAAATTCACCCCTCCACTTT. Full variable domain (rest looked up from reference TRBV18 and TRBJ1-6): NAGVMQNPRHLVRRRGQEARLRCSPMKGHSHVYWYRQLPEEGLKFMVYLQKENIIDESGMPKERFSAEFPKEGPSILRIQQVVRGDSAAYFCASSPDGNSPLHFGNGTRLTVT.

This chain uses TRBV6-1 with TRBJ2-7, with a possible D match to TRBD1 (6 bases). V was cut by 6 bases and J by 5 bases, with 17 bases left in between. CDR1 and CDR2 (germline): MNHNS, SASEGT. The CDR3 consists of 14 residues. CDR3 sequence: CASRNAGTLHEQYF. CDR3 sequence (DNA): TGTGCCAGCAGGAACGCCGGGACACTCCACGAGCAGTACTTC.

As regards this clone: The sample holds other DNA sequences that translate to the same CDR3. This chain joins TRBV5-1 and TRBJ1-1, with 7 bases aligning to TRBD1. Germline lookup yields CDR1 SGHRS and CDR2 YFSETQ. The CDR3 extends over 14 amino acids. The junction had 1 base not matched to a gene; V was cut back by 1 base and J by 1 base. The CDR3 sequence is CASSLRDRNTEAFF. The CDR3 region has the DNA TGCGCCAGCAGCTTGAGGGACAGGAACACTGAAGCTTTCTTT.

This clone was counted only a few times. The rearrangement uses TRBV9 and TRBJ2-7; D may be TRBD1 (5 bases). The CDR3 length is 14 residues. The germline V gene has CDR1 SGDLS and CDR2 YYNGEE. The V end lost 2 bases, the J end lost 0 bases, and 9 bases lay between the germline ends. The CDR3 bases are TGTGCCAGCAGCGTGGACACTGACTCCTACGAGCAGTACTTC. Residues: CASSVDTDSYEQYF.

The chain links TRBV29-1 to TRBJ1-5; TRBD1 matches 10 bases. In germline, CDR1 is SQVTM, CDR2 ANQGSEA. CDR3 size: 13 residues. The CDR3 coding sequence is TGCAGACGACAGGGGGCGCGCAATCAGCCCCAGCATTTT. This gives the protein CRRQGARNQPQHF.

CDR3 protein: CASSPGGQGARTEAFF. As DNA, the CDR3 is TGTGCCAGCAGCCCCGGGGGGCAGGGGGCGCGAACTGAAGCTTTCTTT. V and J are TRBV2 and TRBJ1-1; 8 nucleotides line up with TRBD1. Germline-derived CDR1 and CDR2 are SNHLY and FYNNEI. The CDR3 totals 16 residues. Unmatched junction bases numbered 14, after V lost 6 bases and J lost 5 bases.

The chain uses TRBV5-1 and TRBJ2-2, with 7 bases fitting TRBD1. In germline, CDR1 is SGHRS, CDR2 YFSETQ. V dropped 3 bases and J dropped 6; count of bases not matched to a gene: 5. The CDR3 consists of 14 residues. CDR3 sequence: CASSYGQEAGELFF. As DNA, the CDR3 is TGCGCCAGCAGCTACGGACAGGAGGCCGGGGAGCTGTTTTTT.

This chain connects TRBV7-2 to TRBJ1-3, with 9 bases lining up with TRBD1. This CDR3 spans 17 amino acids. The V segment lost 0 bases and the J segment 3 bases; nucleotides outside the gene matches: 6. CDR1 SGHTA and CDR2 FQGNSA come from the germline V gene. CDR3 residues: CASSLARTGGGGNTIYF. CDR3 bases: TGTGCCAGCAGCTTAGCGCGAACAGGGGGCGGTGGAAACACCATATATTTT.

The V call is TRBV5-4, the J call TRBJ2-7; possibly TRBD1 or TRBD2 for D (6 bases each). The CDR3 has 14 residues. Germline lookup yields CDR1 SGHNT and CDR2 YYREEE (reference sequence). V lost 1 base to trimming and J lost 4 bases, with 12 bases between them. CDR3 sequence reads: CASSLRGALYEQYF. The CDR3 DNA sequence: TGTGCCAGCAGCTTGAGGGGGGCACTATACGAGCAGTACTTC.

This clone was counted between two and nine times. Other nucleotide sequences from this sample produce the same CDR3. The chain joins TRBV5-5 to TRBJ2-7; no clear D gene. The CDR3 is 13 amino acids. Trimming took off 2 bases at V and 2 bases at J, with 8 bases between the two ends. The germline V gene has CDR1 SGHKS and CDR2 YYEKEE (reference sequence). CDR3 nucleotides: TGTGCCAGCAGCTTTACACCGGCCTACGAGCAGTACTTC. Protein: CASSFTPAYEQYF.

V usage is TRBV7-2 and J usage is TRBJ2-7; D ambiguous. The CDR3 has 14 residues. V was clipped by 3 bases and J by 4 bases, with 13 bases between them. Germline V gene lookup returns CDR1 SGHTA and CDR2 FQGNSA. The CDR3 loop is CASSLMKGSYEQYF. The CDR3 nucleotides are TGTGCCAGCAGCTTGATGAAGGGCAGTTACGAGCAGTACTTC.

V usage is TRBV2 and J usage is TRBJ1-2; D uncertain. The length of the CDR3 is 13 residues. Germline loops: CDR1 SNHLY, CDR2 FYNNEI. V lost 5 bases and J lost 4, with 11 bases in between. CDR3 loop: CASSKDHLYGYTF. In DNA, the CDR3 is TGTGCCAGCAGTAAGGACCACCTCTATGGCTACACCTTC.

The chain recombines TRBV4-1 with TRBJ2-7; 7 positions agree with TRBD2. Looked up from germline, CDR1 is MGHRA and CDR2 is YSYEKL. The CDR3 spans 14 residues. The V segment lost 1 base and the J segment 7 bases; nucleotides outside the gene matches: 7. CDR3 sequence (DNA): TGCGCCAGCAGCCAAGGGGGAGGGGAAAGAGAGCAGTACTTC. Translated: CASSQGGGEREQYF.

The chain's CDR3 is CASRLIRDTTDTQYF. DNA for the CDR3: TGTGCCAGCAGGCTTATACGGGACACCACAGATACGCAGTATTTT. V usage is TRBV5-4 and J usage is TRBJ2-3; tentative D call: TRBD1 (6 bases). V was trimmed by 5 bases and J by 2 bases, leaving 15 bases between them. CDR3 size: 15 residues. Germline CDR1 is SGHNT and CDR2 is YYREEE (reference sequence).

The chain employs TRBV5-1 and TRBJ1-2; unclear D gene. CDR3 length: 11 amino acids. Trimming stripped 1 base from V and 10 bases from J, with 8 bases between. Germline V gene data show CDR1 as SGHRS and CDR2 as YFSETQ. The CDR3 loop reads CASSLYGDYTF. CDR3 DNA sequence: TGCGCCAGCAGCTTGTACGGGGACTACACCTTC.

The chain is built from TRBV11-3 and TRBJ1-1; D unclear. V shed 0 bases and J shed 1 base, with 6 bases lying between them. Germline values: CDR1 SGHNT, CDR2 YENEEA. The CDR3 consists of 14 residues. In DNA form, the CDR3 reads TGTGCCAGCAGCTTAGATTCCAAGAACACTGAAGCTTTCTTT. Translated, it gives CASSLDSKNTEAFF.

The chain carries TRBV30 and TRBJ2-1; 7 nucleotides agree with TRBD2. There are 13 residues in the CDR3. Germline values: CDR1 GTSNPN, CDR2 SVGIG (reference sequence). Trimming removed 4 bases from V and 7 bases from J; junction bases left unmatched: 7. The CDR3 DNA reads as TGTGCCTGGAACGGAGCGGGGTTTAATGAGCAGTTCTTC. Translating it yields CAWNGAGFNEQFF.

This clone was detected only a few times. The rearrangement links TRBV2 to TRBJ2-7; D remains ambiguous. This CDR3 contains 13 residues. Germline V gene lookup returns CDR1 SNHLY and CDR2 FYNNEI. V lost 1 base and J 2 bases, leaving 6 bases between the germline ends. The chain's CDR3 is CASSEGTPYEQYF. The CDR3 region has the DNA TGTGCCAGCAGTGAAGGGACCCCCTACGAGCAGTACTTC.

CDR3 amino acids: CASSLIGFGNTIYF. CDR3 DNA sequence: TGTGCCAGCAGCTTAATCGGTTTCGGAAACACCATATATTTT. The chain is built from TRBV13 and TRBJ1-3, with D unresolved. CDR3 size: 14 residues. Germline V CDR1 and CDR2: PRHDT, FYEKMQ (reference sequence). Trimming left V 2 bases short and J 4 bases short, with 9 bases between.

The chain couples TRBV28 to TRBJ2-5; D is unresolved. Between the trimmed V and J ends, which lost 8 bases and 2 bases, there was a span of 6 bases. This CDR3 contains 11 residues. Per germline, CDR1 MDHEN and CDR2 SYDVKM. The CDR3 DNA follows: TGTGCCAGCGGCAGACAAGAGACCCAGTACTTC. Encoded protein: CASGRQETQYF.

This clone has a handful of counts. The chain joins TRBV2 to TRBJ1-1; no reliable D call. CDR3 length: 12 residues. V lost 9 bases and J lost 1, with 9 bases in between. The V gene's germline CDR1 is SNHLY and CDR2 FYNNEI. The CDR3 spells CASKDENTEAFF. CDR3 coding DNA: TGTGCCAGTAAGGACGAGAACACTGAAGCTTTCTTT.

The chain uses TRBV5-1 and TRBJ2-3, with unresolved D. Trimming shortened V by 0 bases and J by 0 bases, and 5 bases separated the two germline ends. This CDR3 region has 14 residues. Germline CDR1 SGHRS, CDR2 YFSETQ. This chain's CDR3 is CASSLVGSTDTQYF. The CDR3 coding sequence is TGCGCCAGCAGCTTGGTAGGTAGCACAGATACGCAGTATTTT.